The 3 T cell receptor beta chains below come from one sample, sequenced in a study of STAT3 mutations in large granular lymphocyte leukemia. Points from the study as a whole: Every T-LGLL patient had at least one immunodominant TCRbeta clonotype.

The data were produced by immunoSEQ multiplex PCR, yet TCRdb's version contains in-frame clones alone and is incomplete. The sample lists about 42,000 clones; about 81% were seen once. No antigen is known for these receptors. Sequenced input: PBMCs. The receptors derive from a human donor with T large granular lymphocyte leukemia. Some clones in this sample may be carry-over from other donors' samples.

The CDR3 DNA sequence: TGTGCCAGCAGCGCTCAAGAGACCCAGTACTTC. It codes for CASSAQETQYF. V and J are TRBV7-2 and TRBJ2-5; D gene unclear. The CDR3 is 11 amino acids. The V gene's germline CDR1 is SGHTA and CDR2 FQGNSA. V was pared by 5 bases and J by 2 bases, with 3 bases between.

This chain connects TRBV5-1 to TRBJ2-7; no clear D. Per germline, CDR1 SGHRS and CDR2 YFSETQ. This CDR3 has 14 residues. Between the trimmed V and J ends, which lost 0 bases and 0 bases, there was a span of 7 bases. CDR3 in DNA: TGCGCCAGCAGCTTGGAGCAGTTCTCCTACGAGCAGTACTTC. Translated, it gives CASSLEQFSYEQYF.

CDR3 loop: CATSRDIETTGNTIYF. CDR3 sequence (DNA): TGTGCCACCAGCAGAGATATTGAAACGACGGGAAACACCATATATTTT. The chain couples TRBV15 to TRBJ1-3; D unclear. Germline CDR1 and CDR2: LNHNV and YYDKDF (reference sequence). Trimming shortened V by 0 bases and J by 4 bases, and 13 bases separated the two germline ends. The CDR3 runs to 16 residues.